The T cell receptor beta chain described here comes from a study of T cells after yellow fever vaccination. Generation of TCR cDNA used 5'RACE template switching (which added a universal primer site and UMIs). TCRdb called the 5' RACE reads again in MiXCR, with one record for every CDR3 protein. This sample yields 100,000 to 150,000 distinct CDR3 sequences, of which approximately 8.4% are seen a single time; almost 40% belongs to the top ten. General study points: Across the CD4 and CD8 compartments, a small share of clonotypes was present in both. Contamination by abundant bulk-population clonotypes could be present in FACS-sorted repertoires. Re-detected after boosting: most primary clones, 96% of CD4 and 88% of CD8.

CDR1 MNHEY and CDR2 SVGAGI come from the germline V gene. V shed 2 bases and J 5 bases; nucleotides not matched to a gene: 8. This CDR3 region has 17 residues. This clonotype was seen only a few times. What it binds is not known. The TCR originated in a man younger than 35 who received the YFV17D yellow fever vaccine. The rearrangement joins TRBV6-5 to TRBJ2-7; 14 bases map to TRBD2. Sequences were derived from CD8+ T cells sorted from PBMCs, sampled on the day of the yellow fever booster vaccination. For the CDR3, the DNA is TGTGCCAGCAGTTACGGACTAGCGGGGGGCCTTCCCAACGAGCAGTACTTC. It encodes CASSYGLAGGLPNEQYF.